The sequence of this TCR beta chain was determined in a study of tumor-infiltrating lymphocytes in primary liver carcinoma. Turning to the study itself: All lesions had stage T1-T3 N0M0 and about 4.2 to 10 cm widths.

Without any cell sorting, 20-30 mg of bulk tissue yielded co-extracted RNA and DNA. Patients in the cohort were treatment-naive and living with chronic HBV infection. Over 80% of the cells in every tumor sample were viable tumor cells. Starting from 500 ng of total RNA, TCR beta cDNA was produced with a primer in the constant region. Slightly modified ARM-PCR, run as three nested multiplex PCR rounds, produced the TCR beta libraries. TRBV1-TRBV30 forward primers paired with a C-beta reverse primer were used in the first two PCR rounds, which ran approximately 10 cycles each. Via MiXCR, TCRdb re-called the multiplex PCR reads, giving one row per CDR3 protein. The sample contains 100,000 to 150,000 distinct CDR3 sequences, 64% of which appear only once. Concerning this clonotype itself: Its antigen is not known. Mismatch with germline at one junction end may stem from a read error.

Whole-study findings and limits: Against blood, tumors held a significantly higher top-250-clone fraction (p = 0.039).

Looked up from germline, CDR1 is SGHAT and CDR2 is FQNNGV. The CDR3 covers 12 residues. The V gene is TRBV11-2, the J gene TRBJ2-5; D unclear. Sequencing input: liver tumor tissue from sampling region 3. Described subset: tumor region T3, left-lateral pole. The TCR comes from a woman aged 60-75 years with primary liver carcinoma and hepatitis B virus infection. The CDR3 region is CASRPIEKTHYF. The CDR3 nucleotides read TGTGCCAGCAGACCTATCGAGAAGACCCATTACTTC. The full variable domain, in which reference TRBV11-2 and TRBJ2-5 provide the parts outside the CDR3, is EAGVAQSPRYKIIEKRQSVAFWCNPISGHATLYWYQQILGQGPKLLIQFQNNGVVDDSQLPKDRFSAERLKGVDSTLKIQPAKLEDSAVYLCASRPIEKTHYFGPGTRLLVL.